This T cell receptor beta chain derives from a study of patients and donors after allogeneic stem cell transplantation. This clonotype occurred a few times. TCRdb recomputed calls from the RT-PCR reads with MiXCR, one row per CDR3 protein. Of about 230,000 distinct CDR3 sequences listed, approximately 14% are singletons. Germline CDR1 reads MGHDK; CDR2 reads SYGVNS. V lost 1 base to trimming and J lost 3 bases, with 10 bases between them. The CDR3 runs 15 residues. The V call is TRBV25-1, the J call TRBJ2-1, with D possibly called TRBD1 or TRBD2 (6 bases each). This receptor was taken from a human donor who was either an allogeneic HSCT recipient or a stem cell or donor lymphocyte infusion donor (not recorded which). It is not recorded whose cells these are; they may come from a transplant donor. The sequencing input was blood, either unsorted or a sorted T cell fraction (not recorded which). CDR3 nucleotide sequence: TGTGCCAGCAGTGAATTAGGGGGGTTCTACAATGAGCAGTTCTTC. This sequence encodes CASSELGGFYNEQFF.